Ten or more counts support the clone carrying this T cell receptor beta chain. The germline V gene has CDR1 LNHNV and CDR2 YYDKDF (reference sequence). CDR3 length equals 15 residues. The J segment lost 4 bases and the V segment lost 5 bases, leaving 9 bases of the junction unmatched. TCRdb ran MiXCR on the PCR reads and lists one entry per CDR3 protein. The repertoire consists of approximately 550,000 distinct CDR3 sequences, with 25% occurring once and the leading ten covering 0.7% to 0.9%. This sample was included in a study of molecular identifiers for immune sequencing clone quantification. The TCR originated in a human donor in good health. Some libraries in this study had Jurkat cell RNA spiked in. J is TRBJ1-1 and V is TRBV15; 8 bases align to TRBD1. The sequencing sample was made of naive CD8+ T cells from blood, with Jurkat cell RNA spiked in. Subset: FACS-sorted CD8+CD4-CCR7+CD45RA+ naive T cells. The DNA of the CDR3 is TGTGCCACCAGCGGATGGACAGGGCGACCCACTGAAGCTTTCTTT. As protein: CATSGWTGRPTEAFF.